The 9 T cell receptor beta chains given below trace back to one sample, sequenced in a study of cytomegalovirus exposure and HLA in healthy donors (TCRdb year 2017). Library generation was performed with the immunoSEQ multiplex PCR assay. TCRdb provides this immuneACCESS table in a form limited to in-frame rearrangements. Some clones are lacking; in checked studies, under half of them reflect an unresolved V gene, and why the rest are absent is not known. The sample table records roughly 56,000 clones; around 94% of these occur just once. About 2.1% of the sample rests with the top ten. The sequenced sample consisted of PBMCs. These receptors were collected from a man younger than 35 in good health and CMV-seronegative.

The J gene is TRBJ1-2, the V gene TRBV2; no clear D. The CDR3 consists of 14 residues. The V and J ends lost 3 bases and 2 bases respectively, with 10 bases between them. Per germline, CDR1 SNHLY and CDR2 FYNNEI. In DNA form, the CDR3 reads TGTGCCAGCAGTGAGGGTACAGTAAACTATGGCTACACCTTC. It codes for CASSEGTVNYGYTF.

The chain uses TRBV28 and TRBJ1-3; no firm D call. The CDR3 runs to 13 residues. The V gene lost 9 bases and the J gene lost 2 bases, with 11 bases spanning the gap. CDR1 is MDHEN, CDR2 SYDVKM, per germline. The DNA for the CDR3 is TGTGCCAGTGGGCAGTATGCTGGAAACACCATATATTTT. Its translation is CASGQYAGNTIYF.

This clone appeared a single time. The V and J genes are TRBV5-1 and TRBJ2-6; no reliable D call. CDR1 is SGHRS and CDR2 is YFSETQ in the germline V gene. The CDR3 contains 15 residues. With 5 bases removed from V and 4 bases from J, the gap between germline ends came to 13 bases. The CDR3 protein is CASRTSSLGANVLTF. In DNA form, the CDR3 reads TGCGCCAGCAGGACGTCTAGTTTGGGGGCCAACGTCCTGACTTTC.

The genes are TRBV2 and TRBJ2-1; a possible D gene is TRBD1 (6 bases). Germline loops: CDR1 SNHLY, CDR2 FYNNEI. The CDR3 consists of 13 residues. Trimming stripped 7 bases from V and 1 base from J, with 8 bases between. As DNA, the CDR3 is TGTGCCAGCAACAGGGTGTCCTACAATGAGCAGTTCTTC. Translated: CASNRVSYNEQFF.

V and J are TRBV10-3 and TRBJ2-1; 13 bases align to TRBD2. The length of the CDR3 is 17 residues. V shed 3 bases and J 8 bases; nucleotides not matched to a gene: 10. Per germline, CDR1 ENHRY and CDR2 SYGVKD. CDR3 region: CAISDLLLAGGPDEQFF. The CDR3 region has the DNA TGTGCCATCAGTGACCTATTACTAGCGGGAGGGCCCGATGAGCAGTTCTTC.

In nucleotides, the CDR3 is TGTGCCAGCAGTTACACAGCCAATTATGGCTACACCTTC. It encodes CASSYTANYGYTF. This chain uses TRBV6-5 with TRBJ1-2; D is ambiguous. The CDR3 has 13 residues. Trimming cost V 2 bases and J 5 bases, with 9 bases left between them. Germline CDR1 reads MNHEY; CDR2 reads SVGAGI.

V usage is TRBV27 and J usage is TRBJ1-1; D possibly corresponds to TRBD1 (5 bases). This CDR3 comprises 14 residues. Trimming shortened V by 6 bases and J by 4 bases, and 15 bases separated the two germline ends. Germline assignment: CDR1 MNHEY and CDR2 SMNVEV (reference sequence). The CDR3 sequence: CASSRRGVGTEAFF. Written as DNA, the CDR3 is TGTGCCAGCAGCCGCCGGGGGGTTGGCACTGAAGCTTTCTTT.

The J gene is TRBJ2-3, the V gene TRBV10-3; 10 positions agree with TRBD2. CDR1 is ENHRY and CDR2 is SYGVKD in the germline V gene. CDR3 size: 18 residues. V was clipped by 2 bases and J by 2 bases; unmatched bases: 10. CDR3 nucleotides: TGTGCCATCAGTGAGAAAATGATACTAGCGGGACACACAGATACGCAGTATTTT. Translation gives CAISEKMILAGHTDTQYF.

The rearrangement uses TRBV19 and TRBJ2-5, with 7 bases fitting TRBD2. The CDR3 has 14 residues. Looked up from germline, CDR1 is LNHDA and CDR2 is SQIVND (reference sequence). V shed 1 base, J shed 5 bases, and the junction held 4 bases outside the gene matches. CDR3 protein: CASSIAGGRETQYF. For the CDR3, the DNA is TGTGCCAGTAGTATAGCGGGAGGTCGGGAGACCCAGTACTTC.